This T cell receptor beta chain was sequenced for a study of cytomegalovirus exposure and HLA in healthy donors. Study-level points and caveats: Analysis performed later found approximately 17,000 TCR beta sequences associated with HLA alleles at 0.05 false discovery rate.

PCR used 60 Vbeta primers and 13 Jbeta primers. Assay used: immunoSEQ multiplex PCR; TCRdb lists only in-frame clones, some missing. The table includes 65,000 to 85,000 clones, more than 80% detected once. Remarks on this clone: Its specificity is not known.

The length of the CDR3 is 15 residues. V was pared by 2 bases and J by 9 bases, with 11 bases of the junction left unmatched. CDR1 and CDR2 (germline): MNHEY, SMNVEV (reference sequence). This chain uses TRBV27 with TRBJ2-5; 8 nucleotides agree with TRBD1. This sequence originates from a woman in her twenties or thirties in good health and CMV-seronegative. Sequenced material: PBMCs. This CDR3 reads CASSLTPDRAGPQYF. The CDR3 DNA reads TGTGCCAGCAGTTTAACCCCGGACAGGGCCGGGCCCCAGTACTTC.